What follows are 5 T cell receptor beta chains derived from one specimen sequenced in a study of blood T cell repertoires in COVID-19. Produced via immunoSEQ multiplex PCR; TCRdb's table is partial and in-frame only. Of about 400,000 clones listed, roughly 90% are singletons. What was sequenced was peripheral blood. These receptors were collected from an older woman with COVID-19, enrolled during active disease.

This sequence joins TRBV7-3 and TRBJ1-4; D might be TRBD1 (6 bases). V was pared by 3 bases and J by 4 bases, with 18 bases between. There are 17 residues in the CDR3. Per the germline V gene, CDR1 is SGHTA and CDR2 is FQGTGA. The CDR3 spells CASSFLHKGDLNEKLFF. Here the CDR3 DNA reads TGTGCCAGCAGCTTCTTACACAAGGGGGACCTTAATGAAAAACTGTTTTTT.

This clone was observed a few times. The chain uses TRBV5-4 and TRBJ1-3; perhaps TRBD1 as D (5 bases). This CDR3 contains 15 residues. Germline-derived CDR1 and CDR2 are SGHNT and YYREEE (reference sequence). Between the trimmed V and J ends, which lost 6 bases and 0 bases, there was a span of 13 bases. CDR3 amino acids: CASTQGPSSGNTIYF. The CDR3 DNA sequence: TGTGCCAGCACCCAGGGCCCGAGCTCTGGAAACACCATATATTTT.

The V gene is TRBV14, the J gene TRBJ2-1, with a weak D call TRBD1 (6 bases). The V end lost 7 bases, the J end lost 7 bases, and 20 bases lay between the germline ends. The CDR3 is 15 residues long. Germline CDR1 reads SGHDN; CDR2 reads FVKESK. As DNA, the CDR3 is TGTGCCAGCACCGCTGCCGGCAGGGGTAAGAATGAGCAGTTCTTC. Translation: CASTAAGRGKNEQFF.

The chain couples TRBV7-2 to TRBJ2-3; perhaps TRBD1 as D (6 bases). The V end lost 4 bases, the J end lost 4 bases, and 9 bases lay between the germline ends. The CDR3 is made up of 13 amino acids. Germline V gene lookup returns CDR1 SGHTA and CDR2 FQGNSA. CDR3 DNA sequence: TGTGCCAGCAGCTCAGGGGAACCAGATACGCAGTATTTT. It yields the protein CASSSGEPDTQYF. The full variable domain, completed using reference TRBV7-2 and TRBJ2-3, is GAGVSQSPSNKVTEKGKDVELRCDPISGHTALYWYRQSLGQGLEFLIYFQGNSAPDKSGLPSDRFSAERTGGSVSTLTIQRTQQEDSAVYLCASSSGEPDTQYFGPGTRLTVL.

The J gene is TRBJ1-3, the V gene TRBV6-2 or TRBV6-3; D possibly corresponds to TRBD1 (5 bases). The CDR3 has 15 residues. Germline CDR1 reads MNHEY; CDR2 reads SVGEGT. V was shortened by 4 bases and J by 0 bases, with 10 bases between the two germline ends. This CDR3 reads CASSLGRSSGNTIYF. CDR3 sequence (DNA): TGTGCCAGCAGTTTGGGGCGAAGCTCTGGAAACACCATATATTTT.